This T cell receptor (beta chain) was recovered during a study of low-dose radiotherapy and immunotherapy resistance in tumors. This CDR3 spans 14 amino acids. CDR1 SGHRS and CDR2 YFSETQ come from the germline V gene. V lost 4 bases and J lost 0, with 9 bases in between. Amplification of TCRs used a constant-region primer and V-primer adapter for about 20 PCR cycles. Via MiXCR, TCRdb re-called the reads, giving one row per CDR3 protein. The sample consists of about 50,000 distinct CDR3 sequences, 10% to 15% of them appearing once. Noted time point: before trial treatment. This clonotype occurred many times.

This sample comprised PBMCs, obtained before treatment. The chain couples TRBV5-1 to TRBJ2-3; the D is unclear. The TCR was taken from a female donor with ovarian cancer. The CDR3 bases are TGCGCCAGCAGCCACTCAACTAGCACAGATACGCAGTATTTT. Translated: CASSHSTSTDTQYF.